Described below is a single T cell receptor beta chain sequence and its context. The sample belongs to a study of graft-versus-host responses after intestinal transplantation. Assay: immunoSEQ multiplex PCR; the TCRdb copy retains only in-frame clones and omits some. The table lists around 30,000 clones, over 65% of them singletons. V was trimmed by 7 bases and J by 6 bases, leaving 19 bases between them. The CDR3 sequence is 14 residues long. Germline values: CDR1 MNHNS, CDR2 SASEGT. V usage is TRBV6-1 and J usage is TRBJ2-7; D might be TRBD1 or TRBD2, each matching 5 bases. This TCR was recovered from a human patient who received an intestinal transplant, so some T cells may come from the graft donor. This specimen consisted of PBMCs, obtained approximately four weeks after intestinal transplant. This chain's CDR3 is CASIPGRIAAEQYF. CDR3 sequence (DNA): TGTGCCAGCATCCCGGGACGTATAGCCGCCGAGCAGTACTTC.